This TCR beta chain was captured in a study of blood T cell repertoires in COVID-19. Study context: Sources were T cells, B-cell-depleted T cells, or PBMCs; the material itself was cDNA or gDNA.

In the original analysis: Estimation of nucleated cell counts was performed using reference gene primer amplification. Produced via immunoSEQ multiplex PCR; TCRdb's table is partial and in-frame only. V and J calls and clone size are those listed in that table; D and trimming were worked out from the DNA. This sample has 150,000 or so clones, with roughly 88% found just once. This clone was recorded only once. V lost 2 bases and J 8 bases, leaving 19 bases between the germline ends. Germline V lookup: CDR1 SGDLS, CDR2 YYNGEE. This CDR3 comprises 16 residues. The sequenced sample was peripheral blood. This sequence joins TRBV9 and TRBJ1-4; D perhaps matches TRBD1 (5 bases). This clonotype was sampled from a woman in her sixties or seventies with acute or convalescent COVID-19. The CDR3 nucleotides are TGTGCCAGCAGCGTCGGAAGGGGCGGAAACTTCGAAAAACTGTTTTTT. It codes for CASSVGRGGNFEKLFF.